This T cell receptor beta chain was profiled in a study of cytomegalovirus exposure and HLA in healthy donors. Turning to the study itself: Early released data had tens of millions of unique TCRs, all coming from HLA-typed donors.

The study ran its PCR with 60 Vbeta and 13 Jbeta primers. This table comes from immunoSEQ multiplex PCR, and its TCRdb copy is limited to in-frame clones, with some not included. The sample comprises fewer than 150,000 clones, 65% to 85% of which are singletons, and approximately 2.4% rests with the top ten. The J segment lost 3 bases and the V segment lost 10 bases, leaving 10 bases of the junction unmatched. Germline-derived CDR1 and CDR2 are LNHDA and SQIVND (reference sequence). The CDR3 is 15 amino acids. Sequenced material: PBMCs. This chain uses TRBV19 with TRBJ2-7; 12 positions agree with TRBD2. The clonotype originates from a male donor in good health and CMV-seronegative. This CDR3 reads CATSDQTSGSYEQYF. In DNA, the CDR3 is TGTGCCACCTCCGACCAGACTAGCGGGAGCTACGAGCAGTACTTC.